Described below is a single TCR beta chain sequence and its context. The antigen it recognizes is unknown. Here the CDR3 omits its conserved ending phenylalanine or tryptophan, so a read error is the likely source. The TCR beta CDR3 regions were amplified from the RNA transcripts. The TCR CDR3 was subjected to a first round of RT-PCR using the HTBI primer set and the Qiagen OneStep RT-PCR kit. Libraries were constructed in a second round of multiplex PCR, after which size selection and purification were carried out. Libraries were sequenced paired-end with 100 bp reads on an Illumina HiSeq2000. The paper's processing steps were these. SOAPnuke was used to process the raw data, removing reads that contained adapters or uncalled bases, had a mean Phred below 15, or lacked an exact match to the constant primer or identifier. High-quality paired reads were merged using COPE v1.2.5, and each unique nucleotide sequence was defined as a clonotype. MiTCR v1.1 was used to align the clonotypes against IMGT TRBV, TRBD and TRBJ reference segments. The analysis included only V-J combinations with a frequency above 0.0001, which together covered 99% to 99.2% of the repertoires. A TCS score was defined as the ratio between F50 (clonal expansion) and ExV (chaos), using BLOSUM62-based TCRdist between CDR3 peptides within each V-J. Welch's t-statistics and random forest reduced roughly 530 V-J features to 13, which were used in a naive Bayes classifier (R e1071). The similarity between thyroid and blood repertoires was quantified using the Morisita-Horn index. The public reads were reanalyzed by TCRdb: fastp trimming at Q25, MiXCR alignment, in-frame beta chains only. Every CDR3 protein is listed once, alongside the most common genes and DNA of its rows. The V and J calls, along with clone size, are taken from TCRdb and not from the paper's own processing. In this sample the table shows more than 550,000 distinct CDR3 sequences, 40% to 55% of which occur a single time. The top ten clones comprise under 8% of the sample.

These data come from a study of T cells in Graves' hyperthyroidism and ophthalmopathy (dated by TCRdb to between 2018 and 2020). With regard to the full study: To identify distinguishing TCR V-J signatures, a discovery cohort of some 99 patients was used, comprising 43 with Graves' ophthalmopathy and around 57 with stable Graves' hyperthyroidism. An independent validation cohort of fewer than 20 hyperthyroidism patients and about 15 patients who later progressed to ophthalmopathy tested prospective prediction of ophthalmopathy. The roughly 100 discovery patients were randomly split 7:3 into training and test sets. In addition, the study compared T-cell repertoires in thyroid tissue and in blood from roughly six Graves' hyperthyroidism patients. Following sampling, methimazole starting at 30 mg daily was given to hyperthyroidism patients, and high-dose intravenous methylprednisolone was given to ophthalmopathy patients. According to the paper, TCR Vbeta CDR3 sequencing was carried out on about 140 peripheral blood samples, which came from about 45 ophthalmopathy, 70 to 80 hyperthyroidism and some 17 progressor patients.

Overall results and qualifications from the work: In validation, the model predicted progression to ophthalmopathy with roughly 70% sensitivity and around 72% specificity, a median of around six months before onset. A 13 V-J signature model separated ophthalmopathy from stable hyperthyroidism, with 87.88% sensitivity and 81% to 83% specificity in cross-validation and 80%/75% in testing. Sample size was not statistically predetermined, and investigators were not blinded to group allocation. Most expanded thyroid clonotypes (frequency above 0.001) were also detected in blood, suggesting blood repertoires may reflect thyroid immune responses.

Patients with uncontrolled infections, other autoimmune diseases, pregnancy or lactation were excluded. Diagnoses were based on clinical symptoms, serum thyroxine and TRAb, thyroid ultrasound and orbital computed tomography. Total RNA was extracted with Trizol reagent, and quality was checked on an Agilent 2100 Bioanalyzer. CDR1 and CDR2, looked up from the germline V gene (reference sequence), are LNHDA and SQIVND. At the junction V is shortened by 3 bases and J by 4 bases, with 9 bases in between. The length of the CDR3 is 13 amino acids, counting both ends. Just CDR3 DNA is preserved here, 39 bases in frame from base 1.

Sample: peripheral blood or thyroid tissue (not recorded which). The source of this sequence is an adult man with Graves' disease, either hyperthyroidism or ophthalmopathy (not recorded which). The V and J segments used are TRBV19 and TRBJ1-1, with no confidently assigned D gene. Here is the DNA: TGTGCCAGTAGTATTATGGGCAGCACTGAAGCTTTCCTT. It translates as CASSIMGSTEAFL.